A single T cell receptor beta chain is shown here with its context. Its antigen is unknown. An end of the junction does not agree with germline; a read error may underlie this. A J-beta primer mix and a sample-barcoded 5' primer were used in a second PCR of about 7 to 12 cycles. TCRdb reprocessed the 5' RACE reads with MiXCR, giving one entry per CDR3 protein. In the table there are about 1.6 million distinct CDR3 sequences, 34% of which are singletons. This sample was taken from a study of blood T cells in healthy people across ages. Study-wide background: T cells yielded about one barcoded beta molecule per two cells through template switching. Points from the study as a whole: A strong correlation between TCR beta diversity and naive T cell percentage was seen.

This CDR3 region has 16 residues. Germline V lookup: CDR1 MNHEY, CDR2 SMNVEV (reference sequence). The gene calls are TRBV27 and TRBJ1-6; TRBD1 is a possible D gene (5 bases). The origin of this receptor is a woman under 40 in good health. Sequencing was carried out using blood. The CDR3 sequence is CASSSSSWGGNSPRHF. The CDR3 nucleotides read TGTGCCAGCAGTTCATCCTCTTGGGGGGGGAATTCACCCCGCCACTTT.